This T cell receptor (beta chain) was profiled in a study of blood T cell repertoires in COVID-19. Only a few counts were recorded for this clone. V lost 1 base to trimming and J lost 8 bases; unmatched junction nucleotides: 3. The CDR3 contains 13 residues. Sequenced by immunoSEQ multiplex PCR; TCRdb stores in-frame clones only, minus some. The sample includes over 250,000 clones, around 80% of them seen just once. The receptor was isolated from a man aged 30 to 39 with acute COVID-19. The chain couples TRBV12-3 or TRBV12-4 to TRBJ1-2; 8 bases align to TRBD1. Sequences were obtained from PBMCs or T cells enriched from blood (not recorded which). CDR3 protein: CASSLGTGLGYTF. CDR3 nucleotides: TGTGCCAGCAGTTTAGGGACAGGGCTGGGCTACACCTTC.